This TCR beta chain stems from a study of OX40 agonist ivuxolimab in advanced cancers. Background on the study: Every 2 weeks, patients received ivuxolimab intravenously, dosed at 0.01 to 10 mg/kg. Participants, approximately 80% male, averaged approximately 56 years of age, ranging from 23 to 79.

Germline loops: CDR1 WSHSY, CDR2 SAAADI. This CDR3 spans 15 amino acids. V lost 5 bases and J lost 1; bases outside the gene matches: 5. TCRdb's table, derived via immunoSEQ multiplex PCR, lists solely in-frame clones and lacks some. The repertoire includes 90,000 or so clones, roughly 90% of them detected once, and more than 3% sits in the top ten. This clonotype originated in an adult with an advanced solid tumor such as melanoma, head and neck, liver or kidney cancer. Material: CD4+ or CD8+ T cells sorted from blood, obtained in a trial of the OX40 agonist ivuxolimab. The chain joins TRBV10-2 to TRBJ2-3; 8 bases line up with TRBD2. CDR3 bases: TGCGCCAGCAGTCCGAGAGCGGGAGGCACAGATACGCAGTATTTT. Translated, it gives CASSPRAGGTDTQYF.